This T cell receptor beta chain was observed in a study of patients and donors after allogeneic stem cell transplantation. One entry per CDR3 protein, called by TCRdb with MiXCR from the RT-PCR reads. The data contain more than 850,000 distinct CDR3 sequences, roughly 17% of them seen just once; the ten biggest clones take up 5% to 6.5%. This CDR3 region has 15 residues. CDR1 is SGHDT and CDR2 is YYEEEE in the germline V gene. This clonotype has just a few counts. At one end, the junction sequence differs from germline, possibly due to a read error. This rearrangement joins TRBV5-6 to TRBJ2-1; TRBD2 matches at 10 bases. Sequencing input: blood, either unsorted or a sorted T cell fraction (not recorded which). This clonotype was sampled from a human donor who was either an allogeneic HSCT recipient or a stem cell or donor lymphocyte infusion donor (not recorded which). It is not recorded whose cells these are; they may come from a transplant donor. The CDR3 DNA reads TGTGCCAGCAGCTTGGTTGGGCGGTGGACTAGCGGAAATCGTTTC. Its translation is CASSLVGRWTSGNRF.